The clone carrying this T cell receptor (beta chain) was counted only a few times. Its target is unknown. The trim removed 5 bases at V and 6 bases at J, leaving 9 bases unmatched. Per germline, CDR1 MNHEY and CDR2 SVGAGI. The CDR3 spans 15 residues. Terminally differentiated effector memory CD45RA+ cells were excluded by CCR7 positive selection of CD45RO-negative cells. Generated by immunoSEQ multiplex PCR, the TCRdb table keeps only in-frame clones and is missing some. This sample has some 800,000 clones; about 91% occur once, and the top ten carry 24%. The record originates from a study of shared clonotypes between healthy human individuals. Study outcomes and limitations: On the whole, naive subsets had larger estimated richness than memory subsets had.

Specimen: naive CD8+ T cells sorted from blood. The clonotype originates from a man aged 25-40 years in good health. J is TRBJ1-5 and V is TRBV6-5; 8 bases match TRBD1. The CDR3 loop reads CASSHGTGASQPQHF. The DNA of the CDR3 is TGTGCCAGCAGTCACGGGACAGGAGCCTCTCAGCCCCAGCATTTT.